What follows is one TCR beta chain and its context. Antigen: not known. The primer mix had 60 Vbeta and 13 Jbeta primers. The repertoire was sequenced with immunoSEQ multiplex PCR; TCRdb's copy has only in-frame clones and lacks some. The sample holds 200,000 to 300,000 clones, about 80% seen once. CDR3 size: 15 residues. Trimming pared 1 base from V and 5 bases from J, leaving 12 bases between. Germline CDR1 MNHEY, CDR2 SVGAGI. This sample stems from a study of cytomegalovirus exposure and HLA in healthy donors. Study-wide background: About 84% of approximately 400 genotyped donors fell in the Caucasian-associated ancestry cluster. Study results and caveats: It was shown in a later analysis that HLA-associated TCR beta chains were more clonally expanded than other, equally common chains. A later analysis showed TCR association rates differing by HLA locus, peaking at DRB1 and lowest at HLA-C. Later work found most CMV-associated TCR beta chains apparently HLA-restricted.

The sequenced sample was PBMCs. The TCR comes from a woman aged 40 to 50 in good health and CMV-seropositive. The chain couples TRBV6-5 to TRBJ2-1, with a tentative D call TRBD2 (5 bases). The CDR3 protein is CASSYFSGVNNEQFF. The CDR3 DNA reads TGTGCCAGCAGTTACTTCTCCGGGGTCAACAATGAGCAGTTCTTC.